This T cell receptor beta chain was captured in a study of shared clonotypes between healthy human individuals. Assay: immunoSEQ multiplex PCR; the TCRdb copy retains only in-frame clones and omits some. The sample includes over a million clones, about 84% of them seen just once. Concerning this clone: This sequence may be a read error, since a much larger clone differs from it by one base.

The CDR3 covers 14 residues. Germline V lookup: CDR1 GTSNPN, CDR2 SVGIG (reference sequence). The clonotype comes from a man aged 18 to 29 in good health. Some clones in this sample may be carry-over from other donors' samples. The sequenced sample consisted of memory CD4+ T cells from PBMCs. Noted subset: CD45RA-negative fraction. The V call is TRBV30, the J call TRBJ1-6; 10 nucleotides line up with TRBD1. The CDR3 sequence: CAWSGDRGNSPLRF. As DNA, the CDR3 is TGTGCCTGGAGCGGGGACAGGGGTAATTCACCCCTCCGCTTT.